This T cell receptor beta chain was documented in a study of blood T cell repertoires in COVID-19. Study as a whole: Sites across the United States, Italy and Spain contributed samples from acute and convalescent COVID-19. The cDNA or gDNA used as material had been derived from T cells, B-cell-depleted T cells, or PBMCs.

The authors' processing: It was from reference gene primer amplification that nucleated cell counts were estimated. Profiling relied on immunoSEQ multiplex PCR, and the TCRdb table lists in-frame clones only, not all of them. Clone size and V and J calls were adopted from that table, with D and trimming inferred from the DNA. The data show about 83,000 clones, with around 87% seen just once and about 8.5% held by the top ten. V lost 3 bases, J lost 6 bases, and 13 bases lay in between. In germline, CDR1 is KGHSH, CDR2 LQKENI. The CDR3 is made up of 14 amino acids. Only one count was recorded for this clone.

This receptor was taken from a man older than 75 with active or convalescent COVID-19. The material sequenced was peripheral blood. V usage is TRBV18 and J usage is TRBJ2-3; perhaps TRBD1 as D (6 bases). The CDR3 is CASSPTGVRDTQYF. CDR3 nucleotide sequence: TGTGCCAGCTCACCGACAGGAGTTCGGGATACGCAGTATTTT.